These 11 T cell receptor beta chains were sequenced from one sample in a study of low-dose radiotherapy and immunotherapy resistance in tumors. Alpha- and beta-chain coverage of first-strand cDNA came from TRAV- and TRBV-specific primers. The PCR that amplified TCRs ran for around 20 cycles, relying on a constant-region primer and a V-primer adapter. In TCRdb, the reads were re-called with MiXCR into one record per CDR3 protein. The data hold 80,000 or so distinct CDR3 sequences, with roughly 17% observed a single time. Time point in this sample: after trial treatment. Treatment of the sample: LDRT plus nivolumab, ipilimumab, low-dose cyclophosphamide and aspirin (RACIN trial). The starting material was PBMCs, obtained after low-dose radiotherapy plus immunotherapy. These receptors all come from a male donor with prostate cancer.

A few counts support this clonotype. Mismatch with germline at one junction end may stem from a read error. V and J are TRBV28 and TRBJ2-7; 9 bases align to TRBD1. Germline loops: CDR1 MDHEN, CDR2 SYDVKM. This CDR3 is 15 amino acids long. CDR3 loop: CTSSSPGTGSYEQYF. Written as DNA, the CDR3 is TGTACCAGCAGTTCTCCCGGGACAGGGAGCTACGAGCAGTACTTC. The full variable domain, its missing parts supplied by reference TRBV28 and TRBJ2-7, is DVKVTQSSRYLVKRTGEKVFLECVQDMDHENMFWYRQDPGLGLRLIYFSYDVKMKEKGDIPEGYSVSREKKERFSLILESASTNQTSMYLCTSSSPGTGSYEQYFGPGTRLTVT.

Note on this clonotype: This likely stems from a read error, as it lies one base from a far larger clone. This chain's CDR3 is CSAQTLMVGLTQFF. DNA for the CDR3: TGCAGCGCCCAGACCCTAATGGTTGGATTGACCCAGTTCTTC. The chain combines TRBV29-1 with TRBJ2-1; no reliable D call. Germline V CDR1 and CDR2: SQVTM, ANQGSEA. V shed 7 bases and J shed 13 bases, with 26 bases lying between them. The CDR3 has 14 amino acids.

Notes on this clonotype: A read error is the likely source, as a far larger clone sits one nucleotide away. It is unclear where the CDR3 begins or ends on the DNA, so no DNA is shown, and the CDR3 is as TCRdb lists it. The chain has TRBV7-8 and TRBJ1-4; the table's D call, TRBD1, has no DNA check behind it. The V gene's germline CDR1 is SGHVS and CDR2 FQNEAQ. The CDR3 totals 15 residues, both ends included. CDR3 amino acids: CASSLVGGGNEKRFF.

This clonotype was seen many times. The rearrangement links TRBV29-1 to TRBJ1-3, with a tentative D call TRBD1 (5 bases). The CDR3 covers 13 residues. V dropped 7 bases and J dropped 4 bases, with 14 bases sitting between them. Germline V gene lookup returns CDR1 SQVTM and CDR2 ANQGSEA. The CDR3 nucleotides read TGCAGCGGGGGGGAAAGGGACGGAAACACCATATATTTT. Residues: CSGGERDGNTIYF. The complete variable domain, with remaining parts taken from reference TRBV29-1 and TRBJ1-3, reads SAVISQKPSRDICQRGTSLTIQCQVDSQVTMMFWYRQQPGQSLTLIATANQGSEATYESGFVIDKFPISRPNLTFSTLTVSNMSPEDSSIYLCSGGERDGNTIYFGEGSWLTVV.

As to this clonotype: This is likely an artifact of a read error, given a far larger clone one base away. This chain joins TRBV28 and TRBJ2-1; TRBD1 is a possible D gene (5 bases). The CDR3 totals 14 residues. The germline gives CDR1 MDHEN, CDR2 SYDVKM. V was shortened by 3 bases and J by 10 bases, with 16 bases between the two germline ends. The CDR3 spells CASSLQGLTYEQFF. In DNA form, the CDR3 reads TGTGCCAGCAGTTTGCAGGGCCTTACCTACGAGCAGTTCTTC.

The sample holds many counts of this clonotype. This chain uses TRBV28 with TRBJ2-7, with 11 bases fitting TRBD1. With 5 bases clipped from V and 7 bases from J, the junction kept 7 bases outside the gene matches. The CDR3 runs to 14 residues. CDR1 is MDHEN, CDR2 SYDVKM, per germline. The CDR3 region has the DNA TGTGCCAGCAGTCCGACGGACAGGGGGCATGAGCAGTACTTC. It is translated as CASSPTDRGHEQYF.

V and J are TRBV27 and TRBJ2-7, with 8 bases matching TRBD1. J lost 4 bases, V lost 6 bases, and 11 bases had no gene match. Germline V gene lookup returns CDR1 MNHEY and CDR2 SMNVEV (reference sequence). This CDR3 region has 15 residues. CDR3 amino acids: CASSRSGTGGYEQYF. The CDR3 nucleotides are TGTGCCAGCAGCCGGTCCGGGACAGGAGGGTACGAGCAGTACTTC.

This clonotype was counted many times. As DNA, the CDR3 is TGCGCCAGCAGCTCGAAGATGGGAGGGGGCTACACCTTC. Protein sequence: CASSSKMGGGYTF. V is TRBV4-3 and J is TRBJ1-2; no clear D. Germline V gene data show CDR1 as LGHNA and CDR2 as YSLEER. The CDR3 sequence is 13 residues long. V was shortened by 5 bases and J by 8 bases, with 15 bases between the two germline ends.

This clonotype has a count of ten or more. The rearrangement uses TRBV7-2 and TRBJ1-1, with 9 bases aligning to TRBD1. CDR3 length: 16 residues. Germline V gene lookup returns CDR1 SGHTA and CDR2 FQGNSA. Germline trimming cut 10 bases from V and 4 bases from J; bases unmatched to any gene: 16. The CDR3 region is CAISSILQGASTEAFF. In DNA form, the CDR3 reads TGTGCCATCAGTTCAATCCTACAGGGGGCGAGCACTGAAGCTTTCTTT.

This clonotype turned up a few times. This chain uses TRBV5-8 with TRBJ2-7; tentative D call: TRBD1 (5 bases). This CDR3 is built from 13 residues. Germline V gene lookup returns CDR1 SGHTS and CDR2 YDEGEE. The V end lost 2 bases, the J end lost 5 bases, and 11 bases lay between the germline ends. The CDR3 nucleotides read TGTGCCAGCAGCTTTCAGGGTTCCGACGAGCAGTACTTC. Its translation: CASSFQGSDEQYF.

This clonotype was observed at least ten times. The CDR3 is CAWRYRGEEQFF. The CDR3 nucleotides read TGTGCCTGGAGGTACAGGGGGGAGGAGCAGTTCTTC. The chain links TRBV30 to TRBJ2-1; TRBD1 agrees at 8 bases. Trimming at V came to 3 bases and at J to 10 bases, leaving 5 bases not matched to a gene. This CDR3 has 12 amino acids. In germline, CDR1 is GTSNPN, CDR2 SVGIG (reference sequence).